The 7 T cell receptor beta chains in this list originate from one sample, sequenced in a study of control samples from healthy donors and cancer patients. Sequenced by immunoSEQ multiplex PCR; TCRdb stores in-frame clones only, minus some. Of about 110,000 clones detected, approximately 84% appear once; the ten largest clones hold under 8.5%. The source material was blood. The receptors shown here come from a man aged 18 to 29 in good health.

There are a few counts of this clone. The V and J genes are TRBV11-2 and TRBJ2-7; 7 bases are shared with TRBD2. V shed 2 bases and J 6 bases; nucleotides not matched to a gene: 13. The length of the CDR3 is 16 residues. Germline V gene lookup returns CDR1 SGHAT and CDR2 FQNNGV. The CDR3 bases are TGTGCCAGCAGCTTACAGCTGACTAGCTTTAACGGCGAGCAGTACGTC. This sequence encodes CASSLQLTSFNGEQYV.

This chain joins TRBV19 and TRBJ2-3, with D possibly called TRBD1 or TRBD2 (5 bases each). Germline-derived CDR1 and CDR2 are LNHDA and SQIVND (reference sequence). V was trimmed by 6 bases and J by 2 bases, leaving 18 bases between them. CDR3 length: 16 residues. The CDR3 nucleotides read TGTGCCAGTAGCGTTAGTGGGGCGAGGGACACAGATACGCAGTATTTT. Its protein product is CASSVSGARDTDTQYF. The whole variable domain, filled in from reference TRBV19 and TRBJ2-3, reads DGGITQSPKYLFRKEGQNVTLSCEQNLNHDAMYWYRQDPGQGLRLIYYSQIVNDFQKGDIAEGYSVSREKKESFPLTVTSAQKNPTAFYLCASSVSGARDTDTQYFGPGTRLTVL.

J is TRBJ1-6 and V is TRBV4-2; D is unresolved. The V end lost 1 base, the J end lost 0 bases, and 10 bases lay between the germline ends. The CDR3 is 17 amino acids. CDR1 is LGHNA, CDR2 YNFKEQ, per germline. The CDR3 nucleotides are TGTGCCAGCAGCCAAGGCTCCCCGAGCTCCTATAATTCACCCCTCCACTTT. The encoded protein is CASSQGSPSSYNSPLHF.

The chain employs TRBV14 and TRBJ1-1, with D uncertain. Trimming cost V 4 bases and J 5 bases, with 17 bases left between them. Germline CDR1 is SGHDN and CDR2 is FVKESK. The CDR3 is 15 amino acids. The CDR3 sequence: CASSPTLTRKTEAFF. The CDR3 region has the DNA TGTGCCAGCAGCCCTACCTTGACCCGGAAGACTGAAGCTTTCTTT.

This clone occurred a few times. V is TRBV9 and J is TRBJ1-1; D is unclear. The CDR3 runs 14 residues. CDR1 and CDR2 (germline): SGDLS, YYNGEE. V lost 2 bases and J lost 1, with 9 bases in between. The CDR3 sequence: CASSVRIGNTEAFF. In nucleotides, the CDR3 is TGTGCCAGCAGCGTGCGGATCGGGAACACTGAAGCTTTCTTT.

The rearrangement uses TRBV29-1 and TRBJ1-2; D might be TRBD1 (5 bases). Between the trimmed V and J ends, which lost 3 bases and 8 bases, there was a span of 13 bases. Germline V gene sequence: CDR1 SQVTM, CDR2 ANQGSEA. The CDR3 spans 12 residues. CDR3 sequence (DNA): TGCAGCGTTGATCAGGGAATCGGAGGCTACACCTTC. This codes for CSVDQGIGGYTF.

This chain joins TRBV5-1 and TRBJ1-1; D is undetermined. CDR1 SGHRS and CDR2 YFSETQ come from the germline V gene. The CDR3 consists of 14 residues. Trimming removed 5 bases from V and 1 base from J, with 12 bases in between. CDR3 coding DNA: TGCGCCAGCAGTTACCCGGAGGGGAACACTGAAGCTTTCTTT. Residues: CASSYPEGNTEAFF.